This record concerns one TCR beta chain sequence. Its specificity is unknown. Next came a second PCR, run for about 6 to 12 cycles, which used a sample-barcoded 5' primer along with a J-beta primer mix. All cDNA molecules were each tagged by a template-switch adaptor with 12 random nucleotides. TCRdb itself ran the 5' RACE reads through MiXCR, one entry per CDR3 protein. The table lists roughly 800,000 distinct CDR3 sequences, about three fifths of them singletons. The data belong to a study of blood T cells in healthy people across ages. Overall study findings and caveats: Naive and antigen-experienced cells could not be conclusively compared, given unsorted PBMCs. Total diversity from one million sequenced T cells was likely underestimated.

Sequenced sample: blood. This TCR derives from a young man in good health.

CDR3 sequence reads: CASSQALVGKLFF. CDR3 nucleotide sequence: TGTGCCAGCAGCCAAGCGCTCGTTGGAAAACTGTTTTTT. The chain carries TRBV14 and TRBJ1-4; D is unresolved. V was pared by 1 base and J by 10 bases, with 10 bases between. Germline CDR1 reads SGHDN; CDR2 reads FVKESK. The CDR3 has 13 amino acids.